The source of this TCR beta chain is a study of blood T cell repertoires in COVID-19. Study overall: PBMCs, B-cell-depleted T cells, or T cells were the source of the cDNA or gDNA that made up the material.

Trimming shortened V by 5 bases and J by 2 bases, and 12 bases separated the two germline ends. Germline loops: CDR1 LNHDA, CDR2 SQIVND (reference sequence). This CDR3 contains 15 residues. In the study's own analysis: Amplification of reference gene primers provided the estimated nucleated cell counts. Profiling relied on immunoSEQ multiplex PCR, and the TCRdb table lists in-frame clones only, not all of them. V and J calls and clone size follow that table, whereas D and trimming were derived from the DNA. The sample includes 130,000 to 150,000 clones, 87% of them seen just once. This receptor was identified in a middle-aged man who had recovered from COVID-19. Sequenced sample: peripheral blood. The chain has TRBV19 and TRBJ2-2; no firm D call. The CDR3: CASSARASNTGELFF. The CDR3 DNA follows: TGTGCCAGTAGTGCCCGAGCTTCCAACACCGGGGAGCTGTTTTTT.